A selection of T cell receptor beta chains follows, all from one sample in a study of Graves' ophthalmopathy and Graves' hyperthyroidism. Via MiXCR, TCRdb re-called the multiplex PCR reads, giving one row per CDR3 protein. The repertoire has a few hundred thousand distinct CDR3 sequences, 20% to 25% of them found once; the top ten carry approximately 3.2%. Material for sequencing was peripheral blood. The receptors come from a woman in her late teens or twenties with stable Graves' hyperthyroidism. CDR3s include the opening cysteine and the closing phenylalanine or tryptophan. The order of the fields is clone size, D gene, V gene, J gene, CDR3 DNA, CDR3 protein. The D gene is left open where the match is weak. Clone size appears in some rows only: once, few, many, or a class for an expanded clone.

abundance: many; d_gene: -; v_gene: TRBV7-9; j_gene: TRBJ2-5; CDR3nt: TGTGCCAGCAGCACGTCAGGGAGGGAGACCCAGTACTTC; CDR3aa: CASSTSGRETQYF
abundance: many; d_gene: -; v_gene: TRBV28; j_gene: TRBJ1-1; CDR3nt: TGTGCCAGCAGTTCGGACAGACCGAACACTGAAGCTTTCTTT; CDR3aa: CASSSDRPNTEAFF
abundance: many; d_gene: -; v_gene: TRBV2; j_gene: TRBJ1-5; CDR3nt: TGTGCCAGCAGTGAGTGGGAAAGCAATCAGCCCCAGCATTTT; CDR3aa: CASSEWESNQPQHF
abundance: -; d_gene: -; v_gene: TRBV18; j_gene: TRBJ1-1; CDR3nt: TGTGCCAGCTCACCTTACTTCCAGGGGAACACTGAAGCTTTCTTT; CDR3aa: CASSPYFQGNTEAFF
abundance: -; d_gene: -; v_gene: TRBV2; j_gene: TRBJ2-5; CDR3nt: TGTGCCAGCCGAGCTCCGGTGGGAGAGACCCAGTACTTC; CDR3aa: CASRAPVGETQYF
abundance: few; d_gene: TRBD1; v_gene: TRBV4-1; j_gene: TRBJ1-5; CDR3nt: TGCGCCAGCAGCGAACAGGGGGGGAGCAATCAGCCCCAGCATTTT; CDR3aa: CASSEQGGSNQPQHF
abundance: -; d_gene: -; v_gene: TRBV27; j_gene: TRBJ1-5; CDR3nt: TGTGCCAGCAGTTCAGGGAGAGCTCGTCAGCCCCAGCATTTT; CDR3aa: CASSSGRARQPQHF
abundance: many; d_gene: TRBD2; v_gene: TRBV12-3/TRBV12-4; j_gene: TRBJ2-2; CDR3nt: TGTGCCAGCAGCTTTAGCGGGCCGAACACCGGGGAGCTGTTTTTT; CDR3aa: CASSFSGPNTGELFF
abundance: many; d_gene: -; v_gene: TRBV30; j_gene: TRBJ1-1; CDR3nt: TGTGCCTCCTACCCGGAGTTGAACACTGAAGCTTTCTTT; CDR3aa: CASYPELNTEAFF
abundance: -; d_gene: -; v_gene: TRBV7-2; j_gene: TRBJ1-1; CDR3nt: TGTGCCAGCAGCTTAGTTGGGGGTCGGGGAGCTTTCTTT; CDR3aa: CASSLVGGRGAFF
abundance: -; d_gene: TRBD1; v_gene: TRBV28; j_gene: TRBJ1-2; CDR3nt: TGTGCCAGCAGCCAACCCCGACAGGGGCGATTGTTGGGTGGCTACACCTTC; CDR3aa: CASSQPRQGRLLGGYTF
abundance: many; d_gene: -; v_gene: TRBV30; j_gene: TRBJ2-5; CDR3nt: TGTGCCTGGGGTGGGGGACACTCTTCTCAAGAGACCCAGTACTTC; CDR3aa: CAWGGGHSSQETQYF
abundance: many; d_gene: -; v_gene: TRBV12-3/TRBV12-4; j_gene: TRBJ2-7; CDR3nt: TGTGCCAGCAGTTTGATTGGTCAGAGAACCTCCTACGAGCAGTACTTC; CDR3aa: CASSLIGQRTSYEQYF
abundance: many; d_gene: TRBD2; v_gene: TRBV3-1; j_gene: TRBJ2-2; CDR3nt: TGTGCCAGCAGCCAAGTCCGACTAGCGGCCACGAACACCGGGGAGCTGTTTTTT; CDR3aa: CASSQVRLAATNTGELFF
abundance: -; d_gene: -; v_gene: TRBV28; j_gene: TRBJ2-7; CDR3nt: TGTGCCAGCAGTTTACAGTTTCAGCAGTACTTC; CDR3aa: CASSLQFQQYF
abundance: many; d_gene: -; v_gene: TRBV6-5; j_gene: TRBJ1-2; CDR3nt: TGTGCCAGCAGTTACGGAGGAACCTATGGCTACACCTTC; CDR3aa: CASSYGGTYGYTF
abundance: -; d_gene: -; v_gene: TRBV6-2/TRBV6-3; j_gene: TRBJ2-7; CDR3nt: TGTGCCACCAAAGGCGGCTCCTACGAGCAGTACTTC; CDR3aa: CATKGGSYEQYF
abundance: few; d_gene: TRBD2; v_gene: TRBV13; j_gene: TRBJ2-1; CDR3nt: TGTGCCAGCAGCTTAGGTCCTAGCGGGGTCAATGAGCAGTTCTTC; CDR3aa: CASSLGPSGVNEQFF
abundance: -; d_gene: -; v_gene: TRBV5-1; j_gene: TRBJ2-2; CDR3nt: TGCGCCAGCAGCTTCGAGACAATGAACACCGGGGAGCTGTTTTTT; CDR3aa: CASSFETMNTGELFF
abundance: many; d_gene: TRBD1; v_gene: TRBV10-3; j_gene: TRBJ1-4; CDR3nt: TGTGCCATCAGTGGTGAGACAGGGCAGAGAGAAAAACTGTTTTTT; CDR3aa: CAISGETGQREKLFF
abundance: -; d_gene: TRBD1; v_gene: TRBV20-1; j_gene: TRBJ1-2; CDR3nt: TGCAGTGCTAGCCAGGGGGATTTGCGTGGCTACACCTTC; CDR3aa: CSASQGDLRGYTF
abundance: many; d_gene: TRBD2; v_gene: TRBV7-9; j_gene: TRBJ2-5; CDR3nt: TGTGCCAGCAGCCCCTCACCGGGAGGAGAGACCCAGTACTTC; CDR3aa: CASSPSPGGETQYF
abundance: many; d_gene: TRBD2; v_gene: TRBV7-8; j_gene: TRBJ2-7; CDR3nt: TGTGCCAGCAGCTTAGTTAGGGCGGGAGGACACGAGCAGTACTTC; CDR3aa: CASSLVRAGGHEQYF
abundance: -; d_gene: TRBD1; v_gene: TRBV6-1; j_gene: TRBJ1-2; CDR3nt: TGTGCCAGCAGGAGAACAGGGGACTATGGCTACACCTTC; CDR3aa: CASRRTGDYGYTF
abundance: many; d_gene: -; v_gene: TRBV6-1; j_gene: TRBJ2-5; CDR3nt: TGTGCCAGCAGTCCCTTAAACGGACCCCAAGAGACCCAGTACTTC; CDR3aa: CASSPLNGPQETQYF
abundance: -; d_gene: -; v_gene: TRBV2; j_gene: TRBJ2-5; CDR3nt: TGTGCCAGCAGGGAACGCACGACCCCGACGGGAACGGGGGAGACCCAGTACTTC; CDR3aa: CASRERTTPTGTGETQYF
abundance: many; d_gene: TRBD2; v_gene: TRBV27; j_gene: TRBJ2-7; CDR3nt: TGTGCCAGCAGTGAGGGGACTAGCGGGAACTACGAGCAGTACTTC; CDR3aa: CASSEGTSGNYEQYF
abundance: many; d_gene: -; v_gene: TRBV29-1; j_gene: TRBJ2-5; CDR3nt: TGCAGCGTTGAAGGGAGGGGAGAGACCCAGTACTTC; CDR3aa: CSVEGRGETQYF
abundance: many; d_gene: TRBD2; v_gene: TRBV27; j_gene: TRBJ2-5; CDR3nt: TGTGCCAGCAGTTTCTCCTCGACTAGCGGGACTGAGACCCAGTACTTC; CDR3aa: CASSFSSTSGTETQYF
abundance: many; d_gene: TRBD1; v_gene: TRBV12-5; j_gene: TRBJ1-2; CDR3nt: TGTGCTAGTGGTTTGGTATTTGGGGACAGGGTTAACTATGGCTACACCTTC; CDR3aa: CASGLVFGDRVNYGYTF
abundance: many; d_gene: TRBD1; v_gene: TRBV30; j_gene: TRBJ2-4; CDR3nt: TGTGCCTGGTCAGGGGGCGCGGCCAGCATTAAGTACTTC; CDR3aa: CAWSGGAASIKYF
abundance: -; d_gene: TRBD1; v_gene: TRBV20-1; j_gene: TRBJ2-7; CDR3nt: TGCAGTGCTCCACAGGGGGGCTCCTACGAGCAGTACTTC; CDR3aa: CSAPQGGSYEQYF
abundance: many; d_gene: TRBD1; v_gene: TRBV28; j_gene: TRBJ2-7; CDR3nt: TGTGCCAGCAGTCCCACAGGGGGACTCTCCTACGAGCAGTACTTC; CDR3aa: CASSPTGGLSYEQYF
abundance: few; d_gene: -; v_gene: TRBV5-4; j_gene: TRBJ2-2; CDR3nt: TGTGCCAGCAGCTTGGGACTTTACACCGGGGAGCTGTTTTTT; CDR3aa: CASSLGLYTGELFF
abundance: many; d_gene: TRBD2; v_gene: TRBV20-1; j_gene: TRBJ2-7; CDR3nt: TGCAGTGCTAGGGGGGGGACTAGCGGGATCTGGTACGAGCAGTACTTC; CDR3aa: CSARGGTSGIWYEQYF
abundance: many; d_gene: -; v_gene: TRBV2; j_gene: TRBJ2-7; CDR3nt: TGTGCCATACAGGGGTCGGGGGACGAGCAGTACTTC; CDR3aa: CAIQGSGDEQYF
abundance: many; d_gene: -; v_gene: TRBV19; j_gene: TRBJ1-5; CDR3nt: TGTGCCAGTAGAGGACGGCTCCTTAGCAATCAGCCCCAGCATTTT; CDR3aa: CASRGRLLSNQPQHF
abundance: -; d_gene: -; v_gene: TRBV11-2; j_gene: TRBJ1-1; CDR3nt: TGTGCCAGCAGCTTAGGAGCGGCAGGGTTTCATCCGAACACTGAAGCTTTCTTT; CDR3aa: CASSLGAAGFHPNTEAFF
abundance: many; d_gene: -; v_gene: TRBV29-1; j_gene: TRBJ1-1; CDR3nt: TGCAGCGTTGTCCTTCCTGGACGGACGAACACTGAAGCTTTCTTT; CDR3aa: CSVVLPGRTNTEAFF
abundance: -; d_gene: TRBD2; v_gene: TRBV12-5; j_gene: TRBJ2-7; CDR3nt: TGTGCTAGTTGTGCGGGAGCCTACGAGCAGTACTTC; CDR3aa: CASCAGAYEQYF